What follows are 25 T cell receptor beta chains derived from one specimen sequenced in a study of blood T cell repertoires in COVID-19 (dated by TCRdb to 2018 to 2020). Libraries were made using the immunoSEQ multiplex PCR assay. TCRdb took over this immuneACCESS table, retaining in-frame rearrangements with V and J assigned. Such tables are incomplete; in checked studies, under half of the missing clones stem from an unresolved V gene, and the remainder is unexplained. In all, the sample holds roughly 100,000 clones, and about 91% of those were seen once. The top ten constitute about 1.7% of the sample. Sequencing was performed on peripheral blood. The source is a human donor with active COVID-19. The donor label of this sample is uncertain.

V and J are TRBV2 and TRBJ1-1, with D possibly matching TRBD1 (5 bases). The V gene lost 6 bases and the J gene lost 4 bases, with 15 bases spanning the gap. Per germline, CDR1 SNHLY and CDR2 FYNNEI. The CDR3 covers 14 residues. CDR3 sequence: CASSQITQGTEAFF. Here the CDR3 DNA reads TGTGCCAGCAGCCAAATCACGCAGGGCACTGAAGCTTTCTTT.

There are a few counts of this clone. The CDR3 reads CASSASGDYNEQFF. Written as DNA, the CDR3 is TGTGCCAGCAGTGCTAGCGGGGATTACAATGAGCAGTTCTTC. The rearrangement links TRBV6-4 to TRBJ2-1, with 9 bases identical to TRBD2. J gave up 4 bases and V 4 bases, and 2 bases lay outside the gene matches. Germline CDR1 and CDR2: MRHNA and SNTAGT. The CDR3 consists of 14 residues.

The chain employs TRBV9 and TRBJ2-3, with D unclear. Trimming left V 0 bases short and J 6 bases short, with 8 bases between. This CDR3 is 13 amino acids long. Germline V lookup: CDR1 SGDLS, CDR2 YYNGEE. CDR3: CASSVVSADTQYF. CDR3 nucleotide sequence: TGTGCCAGCAGCGTAGTTTCCGCGGATACGCAGTATTTT.

This rearrangement joins TRBV28 to TRBJ1-6; a weak D match, TRBD1 (6 bases). The CDR3 length is 15 residues. Germline V lookup: CDR1 MDHEN, CDR2 SYDVKM. V lost 3 bases, J lost 4 bases, and 10 bases lay in between. CDR3 in amino acids: CASSFMQGYNSPLHF. The CDR3 coding sequence is TGTGCCAGCAGTTTTATGCAGGGGTATAATTCACCCCTCCACTTT.

This chain uses TRBV3-1 (or the pseudogene TRBV3-2) with TRBJ2-1, with 10 nucleotides matching TRBD1. The CDR3 contains 14 residues. The ends lost 8 bases at V and 5 bases at J; junction bases unmatched: 6. Germline V gene data show CDR1 as LGHDT and CDR2 as YNNKEL (reference sequence). The CDR3 DNA sequence: TGTGCCAGCCGCGACAGGGGGCCTGACAATGAGCAGTTCTTC. Translation: CASRDRGPDNEQFF.

The V gene is TRBV19, the J gene TRBJ1-5, with D possibly TRBD1 on 5 matching bases. CDR1 is LNHDA, CDR2 SQIVND, per germline (reference sequence). CDR3 length equals 15 residues. V dropped 8 bases and J dropped 1 base, with 15 bases sitting between them. Written as DNA, the CDR3 is TGTGCCAGTTGCCGGGGGGAAGCGAGCAATCAGCCCCAGCATTTT. This gives the protein CASCRGEASNQPQHF.

In DNA form, the CDR3 reads TGTGCCAGCAGCACCCTGACAGCTACTAATGAAAAACTGTTTTTT. Its protein is CASSTLTATNEKLFF. The V and J genes are TRBV5-6 and TRBJ1-4; D may be TRBD1 (5 bases). CDR1 and CDR2 (germline): SGHDT, YYEEEE. Trimming removed 4 bases at V and 2 bases at J, with 12 bases between. CDR3 length equals 15 residues.

V usage is TRBV7-8 and J usage is TRBJ2-5; D is perhaps TRBD1 (6 bases). This CDR3 is 18 amino acids long. Between the trimmed V and J ends, which lost 2 bases and 5 bases, there was a span of 24 bases. CDR1 and CDR2 from the germline V gene are SGHVS and FQNEAQ. In DNA form, the CDR3 reads TGTGCCAGCAGCTTATTCGTGCTGGGCCCAACAGGGCGGGAGACCCAGTACTTC. As protein: CASSLFVLGPTGRETQYF.

The rearrangement uses TRBV18 and TRBJ1-2; a weak D match, TRBD1 (5 bases). CDR1 and CDR2 from the germline V gene are KGHSH and LQKENI. This CDR3 comprises 14 residues. Trimming took off 0 bases at V and 8 bases at J, with 13 bases between the two ends. The CDR3 DNA reads as TGTGCCAGCTCACCACCTCCGACAGCAGGGGGCTACACCTTC. Its translation: CASSPPPTAGGYTF.

The chain employs TRBV5-1 and TRBJ2-1, with 9 bases fitting TRBD2. Germline trimming cut 2 bases from V and 5 bases from J; bases unmatched to any gene: 8. Germline values: CDR1 SGHRS, CDR2 YFSETQ. The CDR3 is made up of 16 amino acids. In nucleotides, the CDR3 is TGCGCCAGCAGCTTTATTAGCGGGGGCAACCACAATGAGCAGTTCTTC. Translated, it gives CASSFISGGNHNEQFF.

This sequence joins TRBV6-2 or TRBV6-3 and TRBJ2-1, with D tentatively TRBD2 (6 bases). The germline V gene has CDR1 MNHEY and CDR2 SVGEGT. Trimming stripped 4 bases from V and 6 bases from J, with 10 bases between. CDR3 size: 13 residues. CDR3 DNA sequence: TGTGCCAGCAGTTGGGACTCCACCAATGAGCAGTTCTTC. Translated: CASSWDSTNEQFF.

The chain recombines TRBV5-1 with TRBJ1-1; the match to TRBD1 covers 8 bases. The CDR3 is 16 amino acids. Germline V gives CDR1 SGHRS, CDR2 YFSETQ. V lost 3 bases to trimming and J lost 0 bases; unmatched junction nucleotides: 7. The CDR3 DNA is TGCGCCAGCAGCTGGACCCGGGACAGGATGAACACTGAAGCTTTCTTT. The encoded protein is CASSWTRDRMNTEAFF.

The chain recombines TRBV20-1 with TRBJ1-2; 7 positions match TRBD1. The CDR3 totals 10 residues. Looked up from germline, CDR1 is DFQATT and CDR2 is SNEGSKA (reference sequence). DNA of the CDR3: TGCAGAGCAACAGGGGACGGCTACACCTTC. It yields the protein CRATGDGYTF.

The chain is built from TRBV11-3 and TRBJ2-3, with D possibly matching TRBD2 (5 bases). Trimming cost V 5 bases and J 3 bases, with 18 bases left between them. This CDR3 is built from 16 residues. Germline V CDR1 and CDR2: SGHNT, YENEEA. In nucleotides, the CDR3 is TGTGCCAGCAGCCCCCCTTACGGGGTGGAAACAGATACGCAGTATTTT. This gives the protein CASSPPYGVETDTQYF.

Notes on this clone: One end of the junction is discordant with germline, which a read error may explain. V usage is TRBV7-7 and J usage is TRBJ1-4; maybe TRBD1 (5 bases). The germline gives CDR1 SSHAT, CDR2 FNYEAQ (reference sequence). The CDR3 consists of 15 residues. CDR3 sequence reads: CASSSNSGLNEKLFF. The CDR3 DNA sequence: TGTGCTAGCAGCTCCAATTCGGGACTTAATGAAAAACTGTTTTTT.

V and J are TRBV5-1 and TRBJ2-7; D uncertain. V was cut by 6 bases and J by 1 base, with 17 bases left in between. The CDR3 has 15 amino acids. Germline assignment: CDR1 SGHRS and CDR2 YFSETQ. Written as DNA, the CDR3 is TGCGCCAGCAATAATGGTGCGGTGGAGTCCTACGAGCAGTACTTC. It yields the protein CASNNGAVESYEQYF.

The rearrangement uses TRBV7-3 and TRBJ2-1, with no clear D. The germline CDR1 and CDR2 sequences are SGHTA and FQGTGA. The CDR3 is made up of 16 amino acids. V lost 2 bases to trimming and J lost 9 bases, with 20 bases between them. The CDR3 DNA follows: TGTGCCAGCAGCTTAGGATCGACGAGTACCTGGGCTGAGCAGTTCTTC. Translated, it gives CASSLGSTSTWAEQFF.

This chain joins TRBV5-1 and TRBJ2-5, with 9 positions matching TRBD1. V dropped 0 bases and J dropped 2; count of bases not matched to a gene: 11. The V gene's germline CDR1 is SGHRS and CDR2 YFSETQ. The CDR3 is made up of 18 amino acids. CDR3 nucleotides: TGCGCCAGCAGCTTGGAACCCCCCGGGACAGGGATGCAAGAGACCCAGTACTTC. Amino acid sequence: CASSLEPPGTGMQETQYF.

This chain uses TRBV2 with TRBJ2-5, with 7 bases matching TRBD1. CDR3 length equals 13 residues. Germline V gene lookup returns CDR1 SNHLY and CDR2 FYNNEI. V trimming: 10 bases; J trimming: 0 bases; junction bases outside the gene matches: 5. The CDR3 reads CATDGTDQETQYF. CDR3 nucleotide sequence: TGTGCCACCGACGGGACAGACCAAGAGACCCAGTACTTC.

The gene calls are TRBV6-6 and TRBJ1-1, with 8 bases lining up with TRBD1. Per germline, CDR1 MNHNY and CDR2 SVGAGI (reference sequence). With V trimmed by 6 bases and J by 8 bases, 11 bases remained unmatched. This CDR3 is built from 14 residues. The CDR3 sequence: CASSPGGMGGEAFF. The CDR3 DNA reads TGTGCCAGCAGCCCAGGGGGCATGGGAGGAGAAGCTTTCTTT.

J is TRBJ1-2 and V is TRBV6-6; D might be TRBD1 (6 bases). CDR1 is MNHNY and CDR2 is SVGAGI in the germline V gene (reference sequence). V was pared by 2 bases and J by 6 bases, with 13 bases between. The CDR3 has 14 amino acids. For the CDR3, the DNA is TGTGCCAGCAGTTACCCGGGGGGGGCAAATGGCTACACCTTC. It is translated as CASSYPGGANGYTF.

J is TRBJ2-1 and V is TRBV5-1; 10 positions match TRBD2. V dropped 4 bases and J dropped 5; count of bases not matched to a gene: 6. The CDR3 runs 15 residues. Per germline, CDR1 SGHRS and CDR2 YFSETQ. The CDR3 sequence is CASSQRGGYNNEQFF. In DNA, the CDR3 is TGCGCCAGCAGCCAGCGGGGGGGTTATAACAATGAGCAGTTCTTC.

This chain joins TRBV28 and TRBJ1-1; D is unresolved. CDR1 and CDR2 (germline): MDHEN, SYDVKM. V lost 3 bases and J 1 base, leaving 3 bases between the germline ends. The CDR3 sequence is 12 residues long. The DNA of the CDR3 is TGTGCCAGCAGTTTCGGGAACACTGAAGCTTTCTTT. Translating it yields CASSFGNTEAFF.

The gene calls are TRBV6-2 or TRBV6-3 and TRBJ2-7; 8 bases align to TRBD2. The CDR3 totals 16 residues. CDR1 is MNHEY, CDR2 SVGEGT, per germline. The J segment lost 3 bases and the V segment lost 0 bases, leaving 7 bases of the junction unmatched. This chain's CDR3 is CASSYSPAGAFYEQYF. In nucleotides, the CDR3 is TGTGCCAGCAGTTACTCTCCAGCGGGGGCGTTCTACGAGCAGTACTTC.

The rearrangement links TRBV19 to TRBJ2-7; 10 positions match TRBD1. Germline V CDR1 and CDR2: LNHDA, SQIVND (reference sequence). This CDR3 contains 17 residues. J was trimmed by 3 bases and V by 3 bases; bases with no gene match: 11. Here the CDR3 reads CASSIISGDRGSYEQYF. In DNA, the CDR3 is TGTGCCAGTAGTATCATTTCCGGGGACAGGGGAAGCTACGAGCAGTACTTC.